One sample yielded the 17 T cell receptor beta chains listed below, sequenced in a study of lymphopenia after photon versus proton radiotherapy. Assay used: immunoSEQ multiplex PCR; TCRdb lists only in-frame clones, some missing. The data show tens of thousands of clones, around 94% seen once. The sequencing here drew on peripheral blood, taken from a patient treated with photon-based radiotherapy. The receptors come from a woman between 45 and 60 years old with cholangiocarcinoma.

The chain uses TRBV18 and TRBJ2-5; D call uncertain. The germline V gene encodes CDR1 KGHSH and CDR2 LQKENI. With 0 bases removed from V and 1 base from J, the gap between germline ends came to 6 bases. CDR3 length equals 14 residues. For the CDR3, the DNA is TGTGCCAGCTCACCACCGAACGGCCAAGAGACCCAGTACTTC. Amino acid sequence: CASSPPNGQETQYF. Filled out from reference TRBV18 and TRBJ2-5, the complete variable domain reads NAGVMQNPRHLVRRRGQEARLRCSPMKGHSHVYWYRQLPEEGLKFMVYLQKENIIDESGMPKERFSAEFPKEGPSILRIQQVVRGDSAAYFCASSPPNGQETQYFGPGTRLLVL.

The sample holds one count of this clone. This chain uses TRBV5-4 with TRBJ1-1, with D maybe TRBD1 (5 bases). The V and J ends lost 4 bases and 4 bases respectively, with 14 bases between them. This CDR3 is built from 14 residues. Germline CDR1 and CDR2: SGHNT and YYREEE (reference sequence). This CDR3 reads CASSTYRSFTEAFF. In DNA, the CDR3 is TGTGCCAGCAGCACCTACAGGTCCTTCACTGAAGCTTTCTTT.

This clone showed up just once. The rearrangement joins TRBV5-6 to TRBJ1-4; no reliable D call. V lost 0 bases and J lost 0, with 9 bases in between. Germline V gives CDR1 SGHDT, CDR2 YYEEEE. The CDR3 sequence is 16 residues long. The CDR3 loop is CASSLGENPTNEKLFF. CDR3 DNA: TGTGCCAGCAGCTTGGGTGAGAATCCAACTAATGAAAAACTGTTTTTT.

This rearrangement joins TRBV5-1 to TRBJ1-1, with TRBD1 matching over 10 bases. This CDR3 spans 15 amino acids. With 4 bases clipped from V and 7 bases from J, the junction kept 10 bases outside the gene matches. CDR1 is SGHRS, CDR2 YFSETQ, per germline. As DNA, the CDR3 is TGCGCCAGCAGCAGAGGGACAGGGGAGACGGGTGAAGCTTTCTTT. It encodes CASSRGTGETGEAFF.

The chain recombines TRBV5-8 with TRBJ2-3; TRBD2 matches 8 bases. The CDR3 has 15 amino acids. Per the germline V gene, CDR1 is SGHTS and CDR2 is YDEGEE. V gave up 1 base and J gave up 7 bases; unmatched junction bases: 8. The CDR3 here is CASSLIGGGLYTQYF. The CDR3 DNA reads TGTGCCAGCAGCTTGATCGGGGGGGGCCTATATACGCAGTATTTT. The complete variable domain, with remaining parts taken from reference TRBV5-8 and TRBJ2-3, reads EAGVTQSPTHLIKTRGQQATLRCSPISGHTSVYWYQQALGLGLQFLLWYDEGEERNRGNFPPRFSGRQFPNYSSELNVNALELEDSALYLCASSLIGGGLYTQYFGPGTRLTVL.

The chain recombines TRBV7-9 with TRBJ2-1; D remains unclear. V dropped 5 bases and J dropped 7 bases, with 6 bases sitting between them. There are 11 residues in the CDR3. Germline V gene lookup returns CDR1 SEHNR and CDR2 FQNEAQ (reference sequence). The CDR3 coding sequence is TGTGCCAGCAGCCTCGAGAATGAGCAGTTCTTC. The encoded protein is CASSLENEQFF. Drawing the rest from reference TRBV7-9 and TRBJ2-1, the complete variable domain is DTGVSQNPRHKITKRGQNVTFRCDPISEHNRLYWYRQTLGQGPEFLTYFQNEAQLEKSRLLSDRFSAERPKGSFSTLEIQRTEQGDSAMYLCASSLENEQFFGPGTRLTVL.

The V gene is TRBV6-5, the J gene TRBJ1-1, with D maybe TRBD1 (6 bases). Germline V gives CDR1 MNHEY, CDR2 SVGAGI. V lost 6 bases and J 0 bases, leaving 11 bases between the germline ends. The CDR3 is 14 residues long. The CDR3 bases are TGTGCCAGCAGCAAGGGACACCTGAACACTGAAGCTTTCTTT. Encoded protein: CASSKGHLNTEAFF.

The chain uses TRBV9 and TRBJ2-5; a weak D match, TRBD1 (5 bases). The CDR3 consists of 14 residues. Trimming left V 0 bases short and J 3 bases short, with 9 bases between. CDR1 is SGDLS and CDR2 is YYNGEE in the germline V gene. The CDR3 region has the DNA TGTGCCAGCAGCGTAGCTGACAGCAAAGAGACCCAGTACTTC. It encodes CASSVADSKETQYF.

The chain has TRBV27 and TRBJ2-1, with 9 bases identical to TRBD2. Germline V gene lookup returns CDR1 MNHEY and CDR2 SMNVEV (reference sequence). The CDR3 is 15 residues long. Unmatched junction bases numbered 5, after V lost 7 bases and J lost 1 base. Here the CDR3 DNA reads TGTGCCAGCACCCCTAGCGGGGAGTCCTACAATGAGCAGTTCTTC. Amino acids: CASTPSGESYNEQFF.

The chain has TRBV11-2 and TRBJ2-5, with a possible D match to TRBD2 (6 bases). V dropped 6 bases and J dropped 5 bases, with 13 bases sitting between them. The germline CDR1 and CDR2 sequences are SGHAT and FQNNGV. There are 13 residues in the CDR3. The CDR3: CASRAGYSETQYF. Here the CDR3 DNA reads TGTGCCAGCAGGGCGGGGTACTCGGAGACCCAGTACTTC.

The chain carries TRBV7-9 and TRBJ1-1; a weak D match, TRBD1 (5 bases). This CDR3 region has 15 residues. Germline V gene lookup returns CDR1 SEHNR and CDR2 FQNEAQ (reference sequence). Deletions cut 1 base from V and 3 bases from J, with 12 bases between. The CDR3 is CASSLGTGLDTEAFF. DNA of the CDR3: TGTGCCAGCAGCTTAGGAACAGGTCTTGACACTGAAGCTTTCTTT.

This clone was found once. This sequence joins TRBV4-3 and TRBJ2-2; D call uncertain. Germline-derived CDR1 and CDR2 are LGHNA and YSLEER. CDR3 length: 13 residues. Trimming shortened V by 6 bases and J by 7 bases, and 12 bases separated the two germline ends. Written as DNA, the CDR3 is TGCGCCAGCAGGGGTAGCATGGTCGGGGAGCTGTTTTTT. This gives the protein CASRGSMVGELFF.

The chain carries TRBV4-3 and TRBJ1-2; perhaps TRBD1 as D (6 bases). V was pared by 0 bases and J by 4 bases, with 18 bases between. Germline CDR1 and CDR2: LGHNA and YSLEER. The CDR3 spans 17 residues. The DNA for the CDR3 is TGCGCCAGCAGCCAAGATAATCTCAGGGGCCGGAGCTATGGCTACACCTTC. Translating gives CASSQDNLRGRSYGYTF.

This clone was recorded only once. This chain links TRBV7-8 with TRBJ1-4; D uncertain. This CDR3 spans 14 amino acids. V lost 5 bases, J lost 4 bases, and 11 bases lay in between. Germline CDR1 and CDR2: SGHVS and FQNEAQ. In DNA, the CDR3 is TGTGCCAGCAGCCTAAGCCGGAGTAATGAAAAACTGTTTTTT. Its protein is CASSLSRSNEKLFF. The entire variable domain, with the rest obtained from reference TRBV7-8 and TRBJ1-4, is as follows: GAGVSQSPRYKVAKRGQDVALRCDPISGHVSLFWYQQALGQGPEFLTYFQNEAQLDKSGLPSDRFFAERPEGSVSTLKIQRTQQEDSAVYLCASSLSRSNEKLFFGSGTQLSVL.

CDR3 loop: CASGLSSTGRPTDTQYF. The CDR3 coding sequence is TGTGCTAGTGGTTTGTCCAGTACAGGCCGCCCCACAGATACGCAGTATTTT. V gene TRBV12-5 combines with J gene TRBJ2-3; maybe TRBD1 (5 bases). CDR1 is LGHNT and CDR2 is FRNRAP in the germline V gene. The CDR3 runs to 17 residues. V gave up 2 bases and J gave up 2 bases, with 17 bases separating them.

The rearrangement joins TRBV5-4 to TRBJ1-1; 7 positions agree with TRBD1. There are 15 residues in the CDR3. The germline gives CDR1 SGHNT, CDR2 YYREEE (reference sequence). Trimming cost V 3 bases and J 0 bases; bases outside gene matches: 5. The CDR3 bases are TGTGCCAGCAGCTCGACAGGGATGATGAACACTGAAGCTTTCTTT. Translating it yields CASSSTGMMNTEAFF. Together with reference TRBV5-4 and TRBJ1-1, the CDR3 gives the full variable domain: ETGVTQSPTHLIKTRGQQVTLRCSSQSGHNTVSWYQQALGQGPQFIFQYYREEENGRGNFPPRFSGLQFPNYSSELNVNALELDDSALYLCASSSTGMMNTEAFFGQGTRLTVV.

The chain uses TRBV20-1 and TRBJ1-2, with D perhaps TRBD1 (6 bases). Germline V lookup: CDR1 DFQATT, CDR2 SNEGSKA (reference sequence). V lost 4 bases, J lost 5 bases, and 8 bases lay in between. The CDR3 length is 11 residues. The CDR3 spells CSAIRGYGYTF. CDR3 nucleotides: TGCAGTGCTATAAGGGGGTATGGCTACACCTTC.